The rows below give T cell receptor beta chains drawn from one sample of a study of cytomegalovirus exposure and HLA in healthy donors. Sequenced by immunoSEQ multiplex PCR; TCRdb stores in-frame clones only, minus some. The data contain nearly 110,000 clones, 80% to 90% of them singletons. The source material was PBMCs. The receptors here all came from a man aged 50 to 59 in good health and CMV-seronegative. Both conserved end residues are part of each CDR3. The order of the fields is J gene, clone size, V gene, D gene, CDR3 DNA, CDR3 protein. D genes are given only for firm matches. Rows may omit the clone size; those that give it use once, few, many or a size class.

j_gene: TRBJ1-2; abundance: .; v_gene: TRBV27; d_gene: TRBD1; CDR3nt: TGTGCCAGCAGTGCTATATCCGGGACAGGGAATGGCTACACCTTC; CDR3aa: CASSAISGTGNGYTF
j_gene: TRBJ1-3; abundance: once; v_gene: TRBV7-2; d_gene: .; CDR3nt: TGTGCCAGCAGCTTAGTCTGGCGGGGACCCAGAGGGGACACCATATATTTT; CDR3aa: CASSLVWRGPRGDTIYF
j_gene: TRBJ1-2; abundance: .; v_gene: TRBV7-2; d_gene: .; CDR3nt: TGTGCCAGCAGCCCGGACAACACTAACTATGGCTACACCTTC; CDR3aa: CASSPDNTNYGYTF
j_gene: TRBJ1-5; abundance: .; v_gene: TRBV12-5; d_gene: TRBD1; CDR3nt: TGTGCTAGTGGTTTGGTCCTCCAGGGGGAACAGCCCCAGCATTTT; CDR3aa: CASGLVLQGEQPQHF
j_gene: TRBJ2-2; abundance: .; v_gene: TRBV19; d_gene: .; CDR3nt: TGTGCCAGTAGTATGACTTCCACCGGGGAGCTGTTTTTT; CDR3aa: CASSMTSTGELFF
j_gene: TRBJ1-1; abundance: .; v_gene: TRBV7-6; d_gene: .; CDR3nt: TGTGCCAGCAGCTTATTCCAGGGCCCAAACACTGAAGCTTTCTTT; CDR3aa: CASSLFQGPNTEAFF
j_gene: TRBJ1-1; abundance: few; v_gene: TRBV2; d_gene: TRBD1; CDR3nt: TGTGCCAGCGAAAGACAGGGAGGCGGCGTAGGTGCTTTCTTT; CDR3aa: CASERQGGGVGAFF
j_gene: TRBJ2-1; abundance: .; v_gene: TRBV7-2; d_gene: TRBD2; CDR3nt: TGTGCCAGCAGCGGCGGGCGGGGGACGTACAATGAGCAGTTCTTC; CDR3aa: CASSGGRGTYNEQFF
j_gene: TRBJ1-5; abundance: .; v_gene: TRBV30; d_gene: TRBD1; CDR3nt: TGTGCCTACCGGGACAGGGGACAGCCCCAGCATTTT; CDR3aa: CAYRDRGQPQHF
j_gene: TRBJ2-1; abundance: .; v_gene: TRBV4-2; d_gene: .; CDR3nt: TGTGCCAGCAGCCAAGATAGTATGGGGGGGCAAGAGGATAAGCAGTTCTTC; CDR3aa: CASSQDSMGGQEDKQFF